This T cell receptor (beta chain) was sequenced during a study of T-cell reconstitution after alpha-beta-depleted transplantation in children. This clonotype was recorded a few times. The germline V gene has CDR1 MNHEY and CDR2 SMNVEV (reference sequence). CDR3 size: 15 residues. Between the trimmed V and J ends, which lost 4 bases and 3 bases, there was a span of 16 bases. Library preparation (for TCRbeta) was performed with unique molecular identifiers. One entry per CDR3 protein, called by TCRdb with MiXCR from the PCR reads. Of about 540,000 distinct CDR3 sequences listed, approximately 20% were seen once; the top ten hold 3.3%.

The receptor's source is a human donor who donated a stem cell graft to a child with acute lymphoblastic leukemia. The chain uses TRBV27 and TRBJ2-7, with D possibly being TRBD1 (7 bases). The source was PBMCs from the stem cell graft donor, collected from the stem cell graft. The CDR3 DNA follows: TGTGCCAGCAGTTCAGGGGGACTCTTGGGCTACGAGCAGTACTTC. It is translated as CASSSGGLLGYEQYF.